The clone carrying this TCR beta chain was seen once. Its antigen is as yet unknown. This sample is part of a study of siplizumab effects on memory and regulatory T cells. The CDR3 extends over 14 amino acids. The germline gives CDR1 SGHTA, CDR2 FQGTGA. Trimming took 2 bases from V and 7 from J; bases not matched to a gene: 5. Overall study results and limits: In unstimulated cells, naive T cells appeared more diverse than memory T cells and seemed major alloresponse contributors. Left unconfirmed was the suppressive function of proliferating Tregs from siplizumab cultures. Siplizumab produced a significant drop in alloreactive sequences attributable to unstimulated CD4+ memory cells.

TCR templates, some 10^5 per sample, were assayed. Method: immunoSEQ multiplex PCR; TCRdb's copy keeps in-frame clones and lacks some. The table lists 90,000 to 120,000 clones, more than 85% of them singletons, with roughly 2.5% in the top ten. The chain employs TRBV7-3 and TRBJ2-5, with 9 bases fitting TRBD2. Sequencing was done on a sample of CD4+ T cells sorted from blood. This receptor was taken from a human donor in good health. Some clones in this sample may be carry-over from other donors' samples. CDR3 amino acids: CASSLGTSSATQYF. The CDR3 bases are TGTGCCAGCAGCTTAGGGACTAGCTCGGCGACCCAGTACTTC. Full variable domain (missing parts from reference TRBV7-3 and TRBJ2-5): GAGVSQTPSNKVTEKGKYVELRCDPISGHTALYWYRQSLGQGPEFLIYFQGTGAADDSGLPNDRFFAVRPEGSVSTLKIQRTERGDSAVYLCASSLGTSSATQYFGPGTRLLVL.